This T cell receptor beta chain was identified in a study of T cells in Graves' hyperthyroidism and ophthalmopathy. The PBMCs had their origin in 10 ml of fresh peripheral blood. Amplified TCR beta CDR3 regions derived from RNA transcripts. HTBI primers were employed in a first-round RT-PCR of the TCR CDR3. TCRdb processed the multiplex PCR reads anew with MiXCR; each CDR3 protein has one entry. The sample yields about 350,000 distinct CDR3 sequences, under 20% seen once. The clonotype originates from a woman younger than 30 with Graves' hyperthyroidism. Sequencing was done on a sample of blood.

The CDR3 spells CASSEGTRGGIQYF. In DNA, the CDR3 is TGCGCCAGCAGCGAAGGGACCCGAGGGGGCATTCAGTACTTC. V gene TRBV5-1 combines with J gene TRBJ2-4, with D possibly being TRBD1 (6 bases). V lost 4 bases and J lost 9, with 17 bases in between. CDR1 and CDR2 (germline): SGHRS, YFSETQ. This CDR3 comprises 14 residues.